This T cell receptor (beta chain) was sequenced in a study of human CD8 memory T cell subsets. Regarding the study as a whole: Precursor exhausted T cells appeared less diverse than stem-like memory T cells according to Chao1 estimates. The study sequenced T cell receptor beta chains and no other chains.

Total CD8+ T cells were enriched by a separation that was negative and magnetic. Extraction of RNA, which was performed with an RNeasy Mini Kit, drew on duplicate vials of fewer than 180,000 sorted CD8+ T cells per subset. CDR1 and CDR2 from the germline V gene are MNHEY and SVGAGI. This CDR3 has 15 amino acids. Scientists made TCR beta libraries using UMI-labeled 5' RACE. TCRdb re-called the 5' RACE reads; every CDR3 protein appears as one record, without DNA. In all, the sample yields roughly 3,500 distinct CDR3 sequences. Turning to this clonotype: Its specificity is unknown.

The clonotype was recovered from a human donor in good health. The V gene is TRBV6-5, the J gene TRBJ2-7; TCRdb outputs TRBD2, but without DNA this stays unchecked. Input material: CD8+ T cells from PBMCs. The CDR3 sequence is CASSPTRRGWVEQYF.